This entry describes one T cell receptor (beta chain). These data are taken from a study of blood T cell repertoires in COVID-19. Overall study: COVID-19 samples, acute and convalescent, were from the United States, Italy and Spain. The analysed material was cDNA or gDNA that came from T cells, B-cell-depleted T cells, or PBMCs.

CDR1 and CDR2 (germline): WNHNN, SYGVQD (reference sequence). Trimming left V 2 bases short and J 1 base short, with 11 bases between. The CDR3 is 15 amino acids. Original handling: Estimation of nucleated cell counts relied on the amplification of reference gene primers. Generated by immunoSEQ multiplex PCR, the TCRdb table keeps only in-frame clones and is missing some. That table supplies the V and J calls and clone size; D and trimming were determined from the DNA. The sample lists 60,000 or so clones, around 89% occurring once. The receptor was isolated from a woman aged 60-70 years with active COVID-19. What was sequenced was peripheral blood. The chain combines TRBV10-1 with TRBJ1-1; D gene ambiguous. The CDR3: CASSEVETRNTEAFF. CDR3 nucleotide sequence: TGCGCCAGCAGTGAGGTGGAGACCAGGAACACTGAAGCTTTCTTT.